This is a list of T cell receptor beta chains from one sample in a study of T cell changes during pregnancy in multiple sclerosis. Profiled with immunoSEQ multiplex PCR; TCRdb holds only in-frame clones, not every one. Of 50,000 to 65,000 clones in the sample, 90% to 95% were seen once. The sample was peripheral blood, taken in the first trimester of pregnancy. The receptors originated from a female donor with multiple sclerosis, enrolled in a pregnancy study. CDR3s include the opening cysteine and the closing phenylalanine or tryptophan. A D gene is named only where the DNA matches it firmly. Rows give clone size only sometimes, using once, few, many, or a class for an expanded clone.

TRBV9	.	.	TRBJ2-3	TGTGCCAGCACCCCCGGGGGAGCTAGCACAGATACGCAGTATTTT	CASTPGGASTDTQYF
TRBV9	.	TRBD1	TRBJ2-3	TGTGCCAGCAGCGTGGCAGGGGGAAGATCTAGCACAGATACGCAGTATTTT	CASSVAGGRSSTDTQYF
TRBV18	.	.	TRBJ1-2	TGTGCCAGCTCACCACTGCGGGTTGACTATGGCTACACCTTC	CASSPLRVDYGYTF
TRBV6-1	.	.	TRBJ2-7	TGTGCCAGCAGTGAATCAGGGTCCTACGAGCAGTACTTC	CASSESGSYEQYF
TRBV7-2	.	TRBD1	TRBJ1-6	TGTGCCAGCAGCTTAGTAGGGGCTACAGGGGTTGGTAATTCACCCCTCCACTTT	CASSLVGATGVGNSPLHF
TRBV7-2	.	.	TRBJ1-5	TGTGCCAGCAGCTTAGATTATAGCAATCAGCCCCAGCATTTT	CASSLDYSNQPQHF
TRBV29-1	.	.	TRBJ1-4	TGCAGCGTTCCCCGACTCGTGGCTAATGAAAAACTGTTTTTT	CSVPRLVANEKLFF
TRBV6-5	.	.	TRBJ1-1	TGTGCCAGCAGTTACGGGGGGAGAAACACTGAAGCTTTCTTT	CASSYGGRNTEAFF
TRBV5-6	.	.	TRBJ1-2	TGTGCCAGCACCCCCCCGGGATCTAACTATGGCTACACCTTC	CASTPPGSNYGYTF
TRBV10-3	.	.	TRBJ2-2	TGTGCCATCACGGACCGGGGAAAGGGCGGGGAGCTGTTTTTT	CAITDRGKGGELFF
TRBV19	.	TRBD2	TRBJ2-5	TGTGCCAGTAGTACCGGACTAGCGGGGATTCAAGAGACCCAGTACTTC	CASSTGLAGIQETQYF
TRBV28	.	TRBD1	TRBJ1-2	TGTGCCAGCAGTGCACAGGGGCGGAACTATGGCTACACCTTC	CASSAQGRNYGYTF
TRBV18	once	.	TRBJ2-7	TGTGCCAGCTCACCACCCCGCGGATGGACCTACGAGCAGTACTTC	CASSPPRGWTYEQYF
TRBV7-9	.	.	TRBJ1-3	TGTGCCAGCAGCTTAGTAACAGCCGGAAACACCATATATTTT	CASSLVTAGNTIYF
TRBV19	.	.	TRBJ2-7	TGTGCCAGTAGTATAAACGGGGGTGAGCAGTACTTC	CASSINGGEQYF
TRBV7-3	.	TRBD1	TRBJ2-5	TGTGCCAGCAGCTTAAGAGGGACAGGGTTTGAGACCCAGTACTTC	CASSLRGTGFETQYF
TRBV2	.	.	TRBJ1-5	TGTGCCAGCAGTGAATCGGGCAGGAGGAGCAATCAGCCCCAGCATTTT	CASSESGRRSNQPQHF
TRBV6-5	once	TRBD1	TRBJ1-1	TGTGCCAGCAGTTACATCGGGACAGGGGAGAACACTGAAGCTTTCTTT	CASSYIGTGENTEAFF
TRBV7-2	.	.	TRBJ2-7	TGTGCCAGCAGCGCAGGGAACACCTACTACGAGCAGTACTTC	CASSAGNTYYEQYF
TRBV6-1	.	.	TRBJ1-1	TGTGCCAGCAGGGGGGCACTCAGCTTT	CASRGALSF